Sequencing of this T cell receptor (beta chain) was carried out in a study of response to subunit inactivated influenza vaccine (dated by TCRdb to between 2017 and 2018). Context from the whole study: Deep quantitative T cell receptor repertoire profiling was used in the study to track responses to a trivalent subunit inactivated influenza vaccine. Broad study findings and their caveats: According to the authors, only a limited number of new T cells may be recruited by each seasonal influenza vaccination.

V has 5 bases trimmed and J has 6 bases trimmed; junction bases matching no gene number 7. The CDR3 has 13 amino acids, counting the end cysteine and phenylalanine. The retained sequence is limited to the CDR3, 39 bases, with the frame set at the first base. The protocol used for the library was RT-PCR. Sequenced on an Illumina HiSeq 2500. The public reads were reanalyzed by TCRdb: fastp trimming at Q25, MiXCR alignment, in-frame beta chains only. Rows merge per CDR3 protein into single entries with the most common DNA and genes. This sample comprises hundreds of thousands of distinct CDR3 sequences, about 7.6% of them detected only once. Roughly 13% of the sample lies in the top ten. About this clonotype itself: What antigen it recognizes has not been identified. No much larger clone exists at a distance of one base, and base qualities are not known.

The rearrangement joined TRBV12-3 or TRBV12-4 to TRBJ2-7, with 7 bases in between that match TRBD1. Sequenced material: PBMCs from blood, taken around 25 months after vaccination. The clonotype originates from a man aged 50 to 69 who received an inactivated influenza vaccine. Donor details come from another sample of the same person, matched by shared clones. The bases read TGTGCCAGCAGTGCCTCGACAGGGCCCGAGCAGTACTTC. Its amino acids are CASSASTGPEQYF.